One T cell receptor beta chain is described in this entry. What it binds is not known. The V segment lost 6 bases and the J segment 2 bases; nucleotides outside the gene matches: 8. The CDR3 spans 16 residues. Looked up from germline, CDR1 is MNHNY and CDR2 is SVGAGI (reference sequence). The record originates from a study of cytomegalovirus exposure and HLA in healthy donors. Study at large: An analysis done earlier identified fewer than 140 million unique TCR beta sequences from about 180 million T cells. Roughly 77 million unique TCRs from HLA-typed donors made up an early data release. Notes on the study in general: DRB1 had the most TCR associations and HLA-C the fewest, a later analysis found, with rates varying by HLA locus.

The PCR contained 60 Vbeta and 13 Jbeta primers. TCRdb's copy holds only in-frame clones and misses some; the assay was immunoSEQ multiplex PCR. Of 90,000 to 110,000 clones detected, approximately 81% appear once; the ten largest clones hold 1% to 1.5%. The sample comprised PBMCs. The rearrangement uses TRBV6-6 and TRBJ2-4, with 9 positions matching TRBD1. The source is a young man in good health and CMV-seronegative. Written as DNA, the CDR3 is TGTGCCAGCAGAGAATGGACAGGGGCTCCCAAAAACATTCAGTACTTC. Translating it yields CASREWTGAPKNIQYF.